This note documents a single T cell receptor (beta chain) sequence. The target antigen is unknown. Samples of blood were obtained at baseline, on cycle 4 day 1, and on cycle 7 day 1. Germline CDR1 reads SGHRS; CDR2 reads YFSETQ. V gave up 4 bases and J gave up 5 bases; unmatched junction bases: 6. The CDR3 consists of 14 residues. The sample originates from a study of OX40 agonist ivuxolimab in advanced cancers. Study results and limitations: Expansion of clones was among the lowest in partial responders at 0.1-3.0 mg/kg. At 0.1 to 3.0 mg/kg and by week 6, CD4+ and CD8+ T cells in the blood had expanded clonally.

The protocol was immunoSEQ multiplex PCR, while the TCRdb copy is restricted to in-frame clones and leaves out a portion. The table records approximately 69,000 clones, around 83% of them present only once. This clonotype originated in an adult with an advanced solid tumor such as melanoma, head and neck, liver or kidney cancer. Source: CD4+ or CD8+ T cells sorted from blood, taken in a trial of the OX40 agonist ivuxolimab. The chain links TRBV5-1 to TRBJ2-4; 7 bases map to TRBD1. This CDR3 is CASSHAQGENIQYF. The CDR3, as DNA: TGCGCCAGCAGCCACGCCCAGGGGGAAAACATTCAGTACTTC. The full variable domain, its missing parts supplied by reference TRBV5-1 and TRBJ2-4, is KAGVTQTPRYLIKTRGQQVTLSCSPISGHRSVSWYQQTPGQGLQFLFEYFSETQRNKGNFPGRFSGRQFSNSRSEMNVSTLELGDSALYLCASSHAQGENIQYFGAGTRLSVL.